Each of the 28 T cell receptor beta chains below was sequenced from the same sample in a study of blood T cell repertoires in COVID-19. Assay: immunoSEQ multiplex PCR; the TCRdb copy retains only in-frame clones and omits some. The sample carries about 320,000 clones, roughly 85% recorded once. Sequenced: peripheral blood. These receptors were collected from a human donor in a cohort sampled during active COVID-19.

V is TRBV19 and J is TRBJ2-1; TRBD1 matches 9 bases. The junction had 18 bases not matched to a gene; V was cut back by 7 bases and J by 11 bases. The germline V gene encodes CDR1 LNHDA and CDR2 SQIVND (reference sequence). The CDR3 loop spans 16 amino acids. The CDR3, as DNA: TGTGCCAGTACACGCCGCGTTAGACAGGGGGAAAATAAGCAGTTCTTC. It yields the protein CASTRRVRQGENKQFF.

This chain uses TRBV30 with TRBJ2-3; possible D gene TRBD1, 6 bases. There are 15 residues in the CDR3. The germline V and J ends were trimmed by 0 bases and 5 bases, with 15 bases remaining between them. The V gene's germline CDR1 is GTSNPN and CDR2 SVGIG (reference sequence). The CDR3 reads CAWSVGGLRIDTQYF. CDR3 nucleotide sequence: TGTGCCTGGAGTGTTGGGGGCTTAAGAATAGATACGCAGTATTTT.

The genes are TRBV7-9 and TRBJ1-2, with a weak D call TRBD1 (5 bases). The ends were cut back, 5 bases at V and 8 bases at J, with 24 bases in the middle. CDR3 size: 16 residues. Per germline, CDR1 SEHNR and CDR2 FQNEAQ (reference sequence). Here the CDR3 DNA reads TGTGCCAGCAGCCGGGACGGGACTCTCGGAAGGTTGGGCTACACCTTC. Protein sequence: CASSRDGTLGRLGYTF.

The chain links TRBV15 to TRBJ2-4, with TRBD2 matching 8 bases. Germline CDR1 is LNHNV and CDR2 is YYDKDF (reference sequence). This CDR3 is 14 amino acids long. V lost 3 bases, J lost 6 bases, and 4 bases stayed unmatched. The CDR3 bases are TGTGCCACCAGCAGCCCGGGGGGGGTAAACATTCAGTACTTC. As protein: CATSSPGGVNIQYF.

DNA for the CDR3: TGTGCCAGCTCACCCACGGGACAGAGTTACACTGAAGCTTTCTTT. Translation: CASSPTGQSYTEAFF. The V and J genes are TRBV18 and TRBJ1-1; 7 bases line up with TRBD1. This CDR3 has 15 residues. Germline values: CDR1 KGHSH, CDR2 LQKENI. V trimming: 3 bases; J trimming: 3 bases; junction bases outside the gene matches: 7.

The chain joins TRBV30 to TRBJ2-3; D possibly corresponds to TRBD1 (5 bases). CDR3 length: 14 amino acids. Germline CDR1 reads GTSNPN; CDR2 reads SVGIG (reference sequence). V lost 3 bases to trimming and J lost 2 bases, with 12 bases between them. CDR3 sequence (DNA): TGTGCCTGGAGCGTGGGGCTAAACACAGATACGCAGTATTTT. This gives the protein CAWSVGLNTDTQYF.

The chain employs TRBV2 and TRBJ2-5; maybe TRBD1 (6 bases). Germline V gene sequence: CDR1 SNHLY, CDR2 FYNNEI. This CDR3 spans 11 amino acids. V lost 8 bases, J lost 5 bases, and 9 bases lay in between. This CDR3 is CASGQRETQYF. The DNA for the CDR3 is TGTGCCAGCGGACAGAGGGAGACCCAGTACTTC.

J is TRBJ2-5 and V is TRBV7-2; TRBD2 is a possible D gene (6 bases). The germline V and J ends were trimmed by 0 bases and 5 bases, with 7 bases remaining between them. This CDR3 has 13 amino acids. The germline CDR1 and CDR2 sequences are SGHTA and FQGNSA. Here the CDR3 DNA reads TGTGCCAGCAGCTTAGCTGGGGGGGAGACCCAGTACTTC. This sequence encodes CASSLAGGETQYF.

The rearrangement uses TRBV30 and TRBJ2-5; no reliable D call. Looked up from germline, CDR1 is GTSNPN and CDR2 is SVGIG (reference sequence). V was cut by 4 bases and J by 2 bases, with 8 bases left in between. The CDR3 totals 12 residues. The CDR3 DNA reads TGTGCCTGGAATCTACAGCAAGAGACCCAGTACTTC. Translating gives CAWNLQQETQYF. The variable domain in full, completed from reference TRBV30 and TRBJ2-5, reads SQTIHQWPATLVQPVGSPLSLECTVEGTSNPNLYWYRQAAGRGLQLLFYSVGIGQISSEVPQNLSASRPQDRQFILSSKKLLLSDSGFYLCAWNLQQETQYFGPGTRLLVL.

The CDR3 loop reads CASSRTAGQPQHF. The CDR3 nucleotides are TGTGCCAGCAGTAGGACAGCCGGCCAGCCCCAGCATTTT. The chain uses TRBV27 and TRBJ1-5; D may be TRBD1 (6 bases). Deletions cut 5 bases from V and 7 bases from J, with 12 bases between. The V gene's germline CDR1 is MNHEY and CDR2 SMNVEV (reference sequence). The CDR3 totals 13 residues.

This clone was counted a single time. The chain employs TRBV5-1 and TRBJ1-4, with TRBD1 identical over 7 bases. The CDR3 is made up of 15 amino acids. Germline assignment: CDR1 SGHRS and CDR2 YFSETQ. After removal of 3 bases from V and 5 bases from J, the junction contained 7 bases not matched to a gene. CDR3 loop: CASSSGQAINEKLFF. In DNA, the CDR3 is TGCGCCAGCAGCTCTGGACAGGCGATAAATGAAAAACTGTTTTTT.

This rearrangement joins TRBV10-2 to TRBJ1-1, with D hard to call. The germline V gene has CDR1 WSHSY and CDR2 SAAADI. The CDR3 is 11 amino acids. V was clipped by 7 bases and J by 4 bases, with 7 bases between them. The CDR3 coding sequence is TGCGCCAGCATAGGGAGCACTGAAGCTTTCTTT. It codes for CASIGSTEAFF.

The rearrangement links TRBV7-3 to TRBJ2-3; D is unresolved. Germline V gene lookup returns CDR1 SGHTA and CDR2 FQGTGA. Trimming pared 2 bases from V and 4 bases from J, leaving 7 bases between. This CDR3 has 13 amino acids. The CDR3 nucleotides read TGTGCCAGCAGCTTATCAGTTTCAGATACGCAGTATTTT. Protein sequence: CASSLSVSDTQYF.

V usage is TRBV7-3 and J usage is TRBJ2-2; 7 bases fit TRBD2. This CDR3 spans 19 amino acids. Germline V lookup: CDR1 SGHTA, CDR2 FQGTGA. V lost 6 bases and J lost 2; bases outside the gene matches: 18. In DNA, the CDR3 is TGTGCCAGCAGTTTCCTAACGGGACTAACACTATTTAACACCGGGGAGCTGTTTTTT. Translation gives CASSFLTGLTLFNTGELFF.

The chain employs TRBV19 and TRBJ2-7, with 8 bases aligning to TRBD1. This CDR3 has 13 amino acids. Germline V gene lookup returns CDR1 LNHDA and CDR2 SQIVND (reference sequence). Trimming at V came to 5 bases and at J to 5 bases, leaving 5 bases not matched to a gene. The CDR3 DNA follows: TGTGCCAGTAGTGACAGGGGTCCCCACGAGCAGTACTTC. It encodes CASSDRGPHEQYF. The full variable domain, rest sourced from reference TRBV19 and TRBJ2-7, is DGGITQSPKYLFRKEGQNVTLSCEQNLNHDAMYWYRQDPGQGLRLIYYSQIVNDFQKGDIAEGYSVSREKKESFPLTVTSAQKNPTAFYLCASSDRGPHEQYFGPGTRLTVT.

The rearrangement links TRBV27 to TRBJ1-2, with D possibly TRBD1 on 5 matching bases. Per germline, CDR1 MNHEY and CDR2 SMNVEV (reference sequence). V was clipped by 3 bases and J by 4 bases, with 9 bases between them. CDR3 size: 13 residues. The CDR3 DNA reads as TGTGCCAGCAGTTTCCTCGGGGGCTATGGCTACACCTTC. This sequence encodes CASSFLGGYGYTF.

The rearrangement joins TRBV3-1 (or the pseudogene TRBV3-2) to TRBJ1-2; D ambiguous. The V gene's germline CDR1 is LGHDT and CDR2 YNNKEL (reference sequence). The CDR3 covers 15 residues. Trimming removed 0 bases at V and 2 bases at J, with 10 bases between. The CDR3 coding sequence is TGTGCCAGCAGCCAAGACGGACTGAAGAACTATGGCTACACCTTC. Amino acids: CASSQDGLKNYGYTF.

The rearrangement uses TRBV30 and TRBJ1-2, with D possibly TRBD1 on 6 matching bases. The CDR3 contains 13 residues. The germline V and J ends were trimmed by 3 bases and 4 bases, with 12 bases remaining between them. Germline V lookup: CDR1 GTSNPN, CDR2 SVGIG (reference sequence). CDR3: CAWRQTGSYGYTF. For the CDR3, the DNA is TGTGCCTGGAGACAAACAGGGAGCTATGGCTACACCTTC.

This chain joins TRBV7-6 and TRBJ1-1; 7 bases are shared with TRBD1. Trimming cost V 5 bases and J 3 bases; bases outside gene matches: 9. Germline values: CDR1 SGHVS, CDR2 FNYEAQ. The CDR3 totals 15 residues. CDR3 amino acids: CASSQRRDSHTEAFF. The CDR3 DNA reads TGTGCCAGCAGCCAACGCCGGGACAGCCACACTGAAGCTTTCTTT.

This sequence joins TRBV7-2 and TRBJ2-3; 12 bases fit TRBD2. Germline V gene data show CDR1 as SGHTA and CDR2 as FQGNSA. CDR3 size: 16 residues. After removal of 6 bases from V and 4 bases from J, the junction contained 8 bases not matched to a gene. For the CDR3, the DNA is TGTGCCAGCAGGCATCATCCTAGCGGGGGGGCAGATACGCAGTATTTT. It encodes CASRHHPSGGADTQYF.

V is TRBV18 and J is TRBJ1-3; D gene ambiguous. Trimming cost V 4 bases and J 3 bases, with 16 bases left between them. The CDR3 consists of 16 residues. Germline V gene data show CDR1 as KGHSH and CDR2 as LQKENI. The CDR3 DNA reads TGTGCCAGCTCACTCCTCACTGAGACTGGTGGAAACACCATATATTTT. Its protein is CASSLLTETGGNTIYF.

This chain links TRBV10-3 with TRBJ1-2; D gene uncertain. Trimming took 4 bases from V and 4 from J, leaving 10 bases between them. Germline CDR1 reads ENHRY; CDR2 reads SYGVKD. This CDR3 has 13 amino acids. For the CDR3, the DNA is TGTGCCATCAGTGTGAACAGCCTCTATGGCTACACCTTC. It is translated as CAISVNSLYGYTF.

This chain links TRBV25-1 with TRBJ1-4, with 7 bases that match TRBD1. V shed 0 bases, J shed 5 bases, and the junction held 3 bases outside the gene matches. Germline loops: CDR1 MGHDK, CDR2 SYGVNS. The CDR3 runs to 15 residues. This CDR3 is CASSEYEGANEKLFF. Here the CDR3 DNA reads TGTGCCAGCAGTGAATATGAGGGGGCCAATGAAAAACTGTTTTTT.

CDR3 nucleotide sequence: TGTGCCAGCAGCCTACTTTTACTCAATCAGCCCCAGCATTTT. Translating it yields CASSLLLLNQPQHF. The rearrangement uses TRBV6-5 and TRBJ1-5; D ambiguous. The CDR3 is 14 amino acids. Trimming stripped 6 bases from V and 3 bases from J, with 12 bases between. The V gene's germline CDR1 is MNHEY and CDR2 SVGAGI.

CDR3 in DNA: TGTGCCAGCAGTCCTGTACAGGGACGGATATACAATGAGCAGTTCTTC. As protein: CASSPVQGRIYNEQFF. The genes are TRBV7-3 and TRBJ2-1; D is perhaps TRBD1 (6 bases). The CDR3 totals 16 residues. The V and J ends lost 6 bases and 4 bases respectively, with 19 bases between them. Germline V lookup: CDR1 SGHTA, CDR2 FQGTGA.

The count of this clone is one. The V and J genes are TRBV6-5 and TRBJ1-3; 8 bases align to TRBD1. The CDR3 has 14 residues. Trimming took 6 bases from V and 8 from J; bases not matched to a gene: 9. Germline lookup yields CDR1 MNHEY and CDR2 SVGAGI. The CDR3 region is CASRRGQGTDTIYF. CDR3 nucleotide sequence: TGTGCCAGCAGACGCGGACAGGGCACGGACACCATATATTTT.

The V gene is TRBV5-4, the J gene TRBJ1-3; the match to TRBD1 covers 7 bases. This CDR3 spans 14 amino acids. Germline values: CDR1 SGHNT, CDR2 YYREEE (reference sequence). The trim removed 6 bases at V and 2 bases at J, leaving 5 bases unmatched. The CDR3 DNA reads TGTGCCAGCACCCCAGGGGGGACTGGAAACACCATATATTTT. This sequence encodes CASTPGGTGNTIYF.

The chain joins TRBV25-1 to TRBJ2-7; the match to TRBD2 covers 7 bases. V was clipped by 0 bases and J by 2 bases; unmatched bases: 4. This CDR3 is 15 amino acids long. CDR1 MGHDK and CDR2 SYGVNS come from the germline V gene. In DNA, the CDR3 is TGTGCCAGCAGTGAATATGGGGGGGGTGCCTACGAGCAGTACTTC. Protein product: CASSEYGGGAYEQYF.